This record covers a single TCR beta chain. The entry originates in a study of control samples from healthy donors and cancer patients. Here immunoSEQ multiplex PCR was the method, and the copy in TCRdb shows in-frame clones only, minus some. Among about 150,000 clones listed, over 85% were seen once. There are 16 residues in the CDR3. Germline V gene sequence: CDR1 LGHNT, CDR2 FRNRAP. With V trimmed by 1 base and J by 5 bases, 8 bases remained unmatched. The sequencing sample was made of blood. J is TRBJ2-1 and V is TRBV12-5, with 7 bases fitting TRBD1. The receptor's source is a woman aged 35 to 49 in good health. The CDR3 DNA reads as TGTGCTAGTGGTTTGGCTAGGGGGCTGGGGGACAATGAGCAGTTCTTC. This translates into CASGLARGLGDNEQFF. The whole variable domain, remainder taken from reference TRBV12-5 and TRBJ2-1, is DARVTQTPRHKVTEMGQEVTMRCQPILGHNTVFWYRQTMMQGLELLAYFRNRAPLDDSGMPKDRFSAEMPDATLATLKIQPSEPRDSAVYFCASGLARGLGDNEQFFGPGTRLTVL.